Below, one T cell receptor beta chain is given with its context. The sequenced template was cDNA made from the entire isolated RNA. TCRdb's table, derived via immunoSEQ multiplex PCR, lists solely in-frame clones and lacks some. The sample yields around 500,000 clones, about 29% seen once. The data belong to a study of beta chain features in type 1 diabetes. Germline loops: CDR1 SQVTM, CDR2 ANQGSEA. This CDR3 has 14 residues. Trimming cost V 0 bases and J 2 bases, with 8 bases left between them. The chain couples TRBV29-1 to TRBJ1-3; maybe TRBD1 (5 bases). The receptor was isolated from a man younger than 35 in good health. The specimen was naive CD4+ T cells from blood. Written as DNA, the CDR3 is TGCAGCGTTGAAGACCGGACAACTGGAAACACCATATATTTT. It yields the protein CSVEDRTTGNTIYF.